These T cell receptor beta chains were read from a single sample in a study of identical twins. TCRdb analysed the 5' RACE reads with MiXCR anew, one entry per CDR3 protein. The sample consists of 700,000 to 950,000 distinct CDR3 sequences, approximately 13% of them appearing once. These sequences were also reported in another study, on yellow fever vaccine responses in identical twins.

The sample comprised PBMCs. Receptors originate from a woman under 30 in good health. Each CDR3 is given with its conserved first and last residue. The D gene is left open where the match is weak. Rows give clone size only sometimes, using once, few, many, or a class for an expanded clone.

d_gene	j_gene	abundance	v_gene	CDR3aa	CDR3nt
TRBD1	TRBJ2-1	few	TRBV19	CASSMAVRGRRVDEQFF	TGTGCCAGTAGTATGGCGGTCAGGGGGCGGAGAGTAGATGAGCAGTTCTTC
.	TRBJ2-7	few	TRBV27	CASSPQGIRSYEQYF	TGTGCCAGCAGTCCGCAGGGAATTCGGTCCTACGAGCAGTACTTC
TRBD1	TRBJ1-2	many	TRBV20-1	CSARTIGQDPTHGYTF	TGCAGTGCGAGGACTATCGGACAGGACCCAACGCATGGCTACACCTTC
.	TRBJ2-3	.	TRBV7-9	CASSSGASVNTQYF	TGTGCCAGCAGCTCCGGCGCGAGTGTAAATACGCAGTATTTT
.	TRBJ2-5	many	TRBV2	CASSEGVPGTQYF	TGTGCCAGCAGTGAAGGTGTACCGGGGACCCAGTACTTC
.	TRBJ2-3	.	TRBV3-1	CASSRESYTDTQYF	TGTGCCAGCAGCCGAGAGAGTTACACAGATACGCAGTATTTT
TRBD2	TRBJ2-5	.	TRBV3-1	CASSRLAGISWETQYF	TGTGCCAGCAGCCGACTAGCGGGGATATCATGGGAGACCCAGTACTTC
.	TRBJ2-7	.	TRBV5-1	CASSLVPSSYEQYF	TGCGCCAGCAGCTTGGTTCCGAGCTCCTACGAGCAGTACTTC
.	TRBJ2-3	few	TRBV15	CATSRPHGSASTDTQYF	TGTGCCACCAGCAGACCCCATGGGAGCGCCAGCACAGATACGCAGTATTTT
.	TRBJ1-1	few	TRBV6-1	CASSGRGSTEAFF	TGTGCCAGCAGTGGAAGGGGGAGCACTGAAGCTTTCTTT
.	TRBJ1-5	many	TRBV7-2	CASSLADRGDQPQHF	TGTGCCAGCAGCTTAGCCGACCGAGGGGATCAGCCCCAGCATTTT
TRBD1	TRBJ1-5	.	TRBV10-3	CAIRGGLLGPQHF	TGTGCCATCAGAGGGGGCCTCCTAGGGCCCCAGCATTTT
.	TRBJ1-1	once	TRBV7-9	CASSLGTAGATEAFF	TGTGCCAGCAGCTTGGGTACCGCAGGGGCAACTGAAGCTTTCTTT
TRBD1	TRBJ2-6	.	TRBV11-2	CASSLVGRGRNRGANVLTF	TGTGCCAGCAGCTTAGTGGGCAGGGGGCGTAATCGTGGGGCCAACGTCCTGACTTTC
TRBD2	TRBJ2-1	.	TRBV5-1	CASSYGLEQFDEQFF	TGCGCCAGCAGCTACGGACTAGAGCAGTTCGATGAGCAGTTCTTC
TRBD2	TRBJ2-3	.	TRBV5-1	CASSVGDYKFWDTQYF	TGCGCCAGCAGCGTAGGGGACTACAAGTTCTGGGATACGCAGTATTTT
TRBD2	TRBJ2-1	once	TRBV7-6	CASSSLAGNDEQFF	TGTGCCAGCAGCTCACTAGCGGGAAACGATGAGCAGTTCTTC
TRBD1	TRBJ2-1	.	TRBV6-1	CASKKTGVAYNEQFF	TGTGCCAGCAAAAAAACAGGGGTAGCCTACAATGAGCAGTTCTTC
.	TRBJ1-6	.	TRBV12-3/TRBV12-4	CASSLGGPSTSPLHF	TGTGCCAGCAGTTTGGGCGGGCCCTCAACCTCACCCCTCCACTTT
.	TRBJ2-6	.	TRBV12-3/TRBV12-4	CASSTIGSGANVLTF	TGTGCCAGCAGTACAATCGGCTCTGGGGCCAACGTCCTGACTTTC
TRBD2	TRBJ2-5	.	TRBV3-1	CASSPQSGGIGTQYF	TGTGCCAGCAGCCCGCAAAGCGGGGGCATAGGGACCCAGTACTTC
.	TRBJ2-2	.	TRBV7-9	CASIGTFTGELFF	TGTGCCAGCATCGGGACTTTCACCGGGGAGCTGTTTTTT
.	TRBJ2-7	few	TRBV28	CASSSKVRISYEQYF	TGTGCCAGCAGCTCCAAAGTCCGTATCTCCTACGAGCAGTACTTC
.	TRBJ1-4	many	TRBV12-3/TRBV12-4	CASSLNEKLFF	TGTGCCAGCAGCTTAAATGAAAAACTGTTTTTT
TRBD1	TRBJ2-7	few	TRBV5-1	CASSRSGTGSSYEQYF	TGCGCCAGCAGCCGATCCGGGACAGGGAGCTCCTACGAGCAGTACTTC
.	TRBJ2-1	.	TRBV2	CASTLSVGAWNEQFF	TGTGCCAGCACGCTTAGCGTGGGGGCCTGGAATGAGCAGTTCTTC
.	TRBJ1-1	few	TRBV7-3	CASSLLGASTEAFF	TGTGCCAGCAGCTTATTGGGGGCGAGTACTGAAGCTTTCTTT
.	TRBJ1-4	few	TRBV14	CASSSLPDEKLFF	TGTGCCAGCAGCTCGCTGCCGGATGAAAAACTGTTTTTT
.	TRBJ1-1	few	TRBV5-1	CASSLEVLGGTEAFF	TGCGCCAGCAGCTTGGAGGTCCTGGGAGGAACTGAAGCTTTCTTT
TRBD2	TRBJ2-1	few	TRBV4-1	CASSQSSGGAPHNEQFF	TGCGCCAGCAGCCAGTCTAGCGGGGGGGCGCCCCACAATGAGCAGTTCTTC
.	TRBJ1-2	few	TRBV29-1	CSVIDGQSSNYGYTF	TGCAGCGTCATAGATGGGCAGTCTTCTAACTATGGCTACACCTTC
.	TRBJ1-1	few	TRBV7-9	CASSLRQAISPDTEAFF	TGTGCCAGCAGCTTACGACAGGCCATCAGTCCGGACACTGAAGCTTTCTTT
.	TRBJ2-3	few	TRBV3-1	CASSQLVVWGTEDTQYF	TGTGCCAGCAGCCAACTAGTCGTCTGGGGGACGGAAGATACGCAGTATTTT
.	TRBJ1-6	few	TRBV15	CATSVYGSPGSPLHF	TGTGCCACCAGCGTATACGGGTCCCCAGGTTCACCCCTCCACTTT
.	TRBJ2-2	many	TRBV2	CASSEEGVTGELFF	TGTGCCAGCAGTGAAGAAGGCGTCACCGGGGAGCTGTTTTTT
.	TRBJ2-1	many	TRBV12-3/TRBV12-4	CASSPRLRLEGETYNEQFF	TGTGCCAGCAGCCCCAGGCTAAGATTGGAGGGAGAAACCTACAATGAGCAGTTCTTC
.	TRBJ1-1	.	TRBV6-5	CASSYEAGSYTEAFF	TGTGCCAGCAGTTACGAGGCAGGGTCGTACACTGAAGCTTTCTTT
.	TRBJ2-5	many	TRBV20-1	CSARDMGWGLQETQYF	TGCAGTGCTAGAGATATGGGCTGGGGCCTCCAAGAGACCCAGTACTTC
TRBD2	TRBJ2-1	few	TRBV2	CASSVPGTSDDEQFF	TGTGCCAGCAGTGTCCCCGGGACTAGCGACGATGAGCAGTTCTTC
.	TRBJ1-6	.	TRBV5-6	CASSFTGGVAPLHF	TGTGCCAGCAGCTTTACAGGTGGGGTAGCACCCCTCCACTTT
.	TRBJ1-5	few	TRBV20-1	CSAHRQAYSNQPQHF	TGCAGTGCCCATAGACAGGCTTATAGCAATCAGCCCCAGCATTTT
TRBD1	TRBJ2-3	.	TRBV29-1	CSVMSRGHTDTQYF	TGCAGCGTGATGAGCAGGGGGCACACAGATACGCAGTATTTT
.	TRBJ1-2	.	TRBV25-1	CASSESDLNYGYTF	TGTGCCAGCAGTGAATCGGACCTAAACTATGGCTACACCTTC
TRBD1	TRBJ2-1	many	TRBV5-1	CASSLTGRDSQNEQFF	TGCGCCAGCAGCCTGACGGGTCGGGACAGTCAAAATGAGCAGTTCTTC
TRBD2	TRBJ2-7	.	TRBV5-1	CASSFPRTSGPYEQYF	TGCGCCAGCAGCTTCCCTCGGACTAGCGGACCCTACGAGCAGTACTTC